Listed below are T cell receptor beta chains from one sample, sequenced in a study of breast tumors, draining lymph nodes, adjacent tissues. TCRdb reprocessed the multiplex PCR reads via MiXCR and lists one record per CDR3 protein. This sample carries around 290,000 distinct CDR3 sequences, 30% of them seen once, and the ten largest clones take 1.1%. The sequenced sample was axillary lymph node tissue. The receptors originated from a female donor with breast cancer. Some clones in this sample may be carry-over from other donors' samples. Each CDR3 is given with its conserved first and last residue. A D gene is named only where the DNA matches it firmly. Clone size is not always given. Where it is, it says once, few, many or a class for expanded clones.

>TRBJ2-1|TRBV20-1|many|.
TGCAGTGCTAGACCACCCTGGCGACGGACCTACAATGAGCAGTTCTTC
CSARPPWRRTYNEQFF
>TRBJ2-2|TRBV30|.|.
TGTGCCTGGAGGGGGGCAGGGTTGAACACCGGGGAGCTGTTTTTT
CAWRGAGLNTGELFF
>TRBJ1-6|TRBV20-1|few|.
TGCAGTGCTAGAGATCTACAGTTT
CSARDLQF
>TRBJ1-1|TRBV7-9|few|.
TGTGCCAGCAGCTTATCCAAAAAGCACACTGAAGCTTTCTTT
CASSLSKKHTEAFF
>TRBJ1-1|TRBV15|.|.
TGTGCCACCAGCAGAGATGGGGGGGACACTGAAGCTTTCTTT
CATSRDGGDTEAFF
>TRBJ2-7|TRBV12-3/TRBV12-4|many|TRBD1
TGTGCCAGCACCCGGGACAGCACCTACGAGCAGTACTTC
CASTRDSTYEQYF
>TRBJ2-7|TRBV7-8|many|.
TGTGCCAGCAGCTTACTCCGGTCGAACCCCTTAGGGGAGCAGTACTTC
CASSLLRSNPLGEQYF
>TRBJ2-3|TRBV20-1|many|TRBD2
TGCAGTGCGACAGCCCTTAGCGGGAGTGGCACAGATACGCAGTATTTT
CSATALSGSGTDTQYF
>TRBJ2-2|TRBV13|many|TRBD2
TGTGCCAGCAGCCCCACGCGGGAGGGAGTCGGGGAGCTGTTTTTT
CASSPTREGVGELFF
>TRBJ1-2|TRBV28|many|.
TGTGCCAGCAGACACACCGAGTATGGCTACACCTTC
CASRHTEYGYTF
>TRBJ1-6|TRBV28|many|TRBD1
TGTGCCAGCAGTGGACGGACAGGACAAAATTCACCCCTCCACTTT
CASSGRTGQNSPLHF
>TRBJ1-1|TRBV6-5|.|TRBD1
TGTGCCAGCAGCCCACAGGGGAACACTGAAGCTCTCTTT
CASSPQGNTEALF
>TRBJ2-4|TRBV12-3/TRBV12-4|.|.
TGTGCCAGCAGGGGGGAGGGGGGAGGCACCAAAAACATTCAGTACTTC
CASRGEGGGTKNIQYF
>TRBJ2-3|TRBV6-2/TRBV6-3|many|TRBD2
TGTGCCAGCACCCTAGCGGGAGAGGATACGCAGTATTTT
CASTLAGEDTQYF
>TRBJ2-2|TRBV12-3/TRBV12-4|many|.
TGTGCCAGCAGTCCGGGACATAACACCGGGGAGCTGTTTTTT
CASSPGHNTGELFF
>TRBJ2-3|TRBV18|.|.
TGTGCCAGCTCAGTCCGGGACACTCGCACAGATACGCAGTATTTT
CASSVRDTRTDTQYF
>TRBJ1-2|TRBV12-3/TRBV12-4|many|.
TGTGCCAGCAGTCTACACCGCCGGGCTAACTATGGCTACACCTTC
CASSLHRRANYGYTF
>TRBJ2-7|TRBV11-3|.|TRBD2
TGTGCCAGCAGCTTAGAACTAGCGGCAGTCGGCGAGCAGTACTTC
CASSLELAAVGEQYF
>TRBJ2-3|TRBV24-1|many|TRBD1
TGTGCCACCCTCAGGACAGGTAAAACAGATACGCAGTATTTT
CATLRTGKTDTQYF
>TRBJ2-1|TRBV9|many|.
TGTGCCAGCAGCGTAAACAACTACAATGAGCAGTTCTTC
CASSVNNYNEQFF
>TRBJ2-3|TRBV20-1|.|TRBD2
TGCAGTGCCGCCCCCCTAGCGGGAGTTTTTGCAGATACGCAGTATTTT
CSAAPLAGVFADTQYF
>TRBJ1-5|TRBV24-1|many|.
TGTGCCACCAGTGAAGGGAGGGTAGGCAATCAGCCCCAGCATTTT
CATSEGRVGNQPQHF
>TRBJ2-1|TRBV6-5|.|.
TGTGCCAGCAGTTACTCTCGGGAGAGGGGGTTTTGTTGGGCTTACAATGAGCAGTTCTTC
CASSYSRERGFCWAYNEQFF